A selection of T cell receptor beta chains follows, all from one sample in a study of beta chain features in type 1 diabetes. Sequencing was performed with immunoSEQ multiplex PCR; in TCRdb, only in-frame clones are kept and a portion is missing. The repertoire holds hundreds of thousands of clones, with roughly an eighth as singletons. The source material was naive CD4+ T cells from blood. These receptors were collected from a man between 18 and 29 years old with type 1 diabetes. Each CDR3 is given with its conserved first and last residue. The D gene is left open where the match is weak. Part of the rows lack a size; the others show once, few, many or a class for expanded clones.

>TRBV18|TRBJ1-6|NA|NA
TGTGCCAGCTCGGAAGGGGCGGATTCACCCCTCCACTTT
CASSEGADSPLHF
>TRBV6-1|TRBJ1-5|NA|NA
TGTGCCAGCACCGGGGAGGCGGCGAATCAGCCCCAGCATTTT
CASTGEAANQPQHF
>TRBV4-1|TRBJ1-1|NA|NA
TGCGCCAGCAGCCAAGACAAAATGAGGGGGATGAACACTGAAGCTTTCTTT
CASSQDKMRGMNTEAFF
>TRBV10-3|TRBJ2-3|TRBD2|NA
TGTGCCATCAGGTCTAGCGGTAGCACAGATACGCAGTATTTT
CAIRSSGSTDTQYF
>TRBV5-4|TRBJ2-1|TRBD2|few
TGTGCCAGCAGCACTGGGACTAGCGGGGGGAATGAGCAGTTCTTC
CASSTGTSGGNEQFF
>TRBV10-3|TRBJ2-7|TRBD1|few
TGTGCCATCAGTGAGGGGACAGGGTTTTACGAGCAGTACTTC
CAISEGTGFYEQYF
>TRBV30|TRBJ1-1|NA|NA
TGTGCCTGGAGTGTAGGTGGAACAGCGGAGGCTTTCTTT
CAWSVGGTAEAFF
>TRBV2|TRBJ1-2|TRBD1|NA
TGTGCCAGCAGTGAAGCGCCCCTTGGACAGGTCTATGGCTACACCTTC
CASSEAPLGQVYGYTF
>TRBV2|TRBJ1-1|NA|NA
TGTGCCAGCAGTGGATTCACCCGGGCTTCGAACACTGAAGCTTTCTTT
CASSGFTRASNTEAFF
>TRBV5-5|TRBJ2-1|NA|few
TGTGCCAGCAGCCCCAGGCCGACGTTGGGGGGCGATGAGCAGTTCTTC
CASSPRPTLGGDEQFF
>TRBV7-9|TRBJ1-2|NA|few
TGTGCCAGCAGTGTCCTGGACACACCTATTGGCTACACCTTC
CASSVLDTPIGYTF
>TRBV4-1|TRBJ2-5|TRBD2|NA
TGCGCCAGCAGCCACCTCAAACTAGCGGACCAAGAGACCCAGTACTTC
CASSHLKLADQETQYF
>TRBV5-1|TRBJ2-2|TRBD1|NA
TGCGCCAGCAGCTTGGGGACAGGGGAGACCGGGGAGCTGTTTTTT
CASSLGTGETGELFF
>TRBV29-1|TRBJ2-5|TRBD2|NA
TGCAGCGTTGAAGAAAGCGGGGGGGCCTCTTTCCAAGAGACCCAGTACTTC
CSVEESGGASFQETQYF
>TRBV25-1|TRBJ1-6|NA|NA
TGTGCCAGCAGTGATACTCCGACAGGAGTAAATTCACCCCTCCACTTT
CASSDTPTGVNSPLHF
>TRBV7-2|TRBJ2-7|NA|few
TGTGCCAGCAGCGTTTTCACGGGGGCCTTCCTCTACGAGCAGTACTTC
CASSVFTGAFLYEQYF
>TRBV14|TRBJ1-1|NA|NA
TGTGCCAGCAGCCAGGGGCACACTGAAGCTTTCTTT
CASSQGHTEAFF
>TRBV29-1|TRBJ1-1|NA|few
TGCAGCGTGCAGGATTGGAACACTGAAGCTTTCTTT
CSVQDWNTEAFF